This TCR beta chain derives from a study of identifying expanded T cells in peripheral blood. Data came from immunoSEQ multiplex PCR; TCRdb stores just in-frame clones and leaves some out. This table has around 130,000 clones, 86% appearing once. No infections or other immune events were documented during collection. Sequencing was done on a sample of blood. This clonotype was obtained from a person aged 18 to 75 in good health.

This chain's CDR3 is CASSRSEGLTSYEQYF. As DNA, the CDR3 is TGTGCCAGCAGCCGGAGTGAGGGACTAACCTCCTACGAGCAGTACTTC. V usage is TRBV4-2 and J usage is TRBJ2-7; 7 bases fit TRBD2. Per germline, CDR1 LGHNA and CDR2 YNFKEQ. There are 16 residues in the CDR3. The J segment lost 0 bases and the V segment lost 4 bases, leaving 9 bases of the junction unmatched.